The entry below gives a single T cell receptor (beta chain) sequence along with its context. This entry comes from a study of blood T cell repertoires in COVID-19. Study background: Researchers got acute and convalescent COVID-19 samples from the United States, Italy and Spain. The cDNA or gDNA used as material had been derived from T cells, B-cell-depleted T cells, or PBMCs.

V dropped 4 bases and J dropped 0; count of bases not matched to a gene: 11. Germline V lookup: CDR1 MNHEY, CDR2 SMNVEV (reference sequence). This CDR3 is built from 17 residues. In the original processing: Reference gene primer amplification gave nucleated cell count estimates. This table comes from immunoSEQ multiplex PCR, and its TCRdb copy is limited to in-frame clones, with some not included. V, J and clone size were drawn from that table, and D and trimming were deduced from the DNA. The sample lists about 260,000 clones, approximately 90% occurring once. The genes are TRBV27 and TRBJ2-7, with 8 bases matching TRBD2. Sample: peripheral blood. The TCR comes from a man aged 18 to 29 with active or convalescent COVID-19. CDR3 residues: CASSYVAGGLLSYEQYF. DNA of the CDR3: TGTGCCAGCAGTTACGTCGCGGGGGGCTTGCTCTCCTACGAGCAGTACTTC.